Each of the 9 T cell receptor beta chains below was sequenced from the same sample in a study of beta chain features in type 1 diabetes. The entirety of the isolated RNA underwent reverse transcription, so expressed TCRB transcripts were sequenced. Clones were read by immunoSEQ multiplex PCR, and TCRdb kept only the in-frame ones, dropping some. This sample yields roughly 500,000 clones, of which about an eighth are seen a single time; 0.045% to 0.05% belongs to the top ten. Source material: naive CD4+ T cells from blood. The origin of the receptors is a woman aged 18 to 35 in good health.

This clone was counted only a few times. The J gene is TRBJ2-3, the V gene TRBV11-1; TRBD2 is a possible D gene (6 bases). The CDR3 has 14 residues. V gave up 6 bases and J gave up 3 bases, with 13 bases separating them. The germline CDR1 and CDR2 sequences are SGHAT and FQDESV (reference sequence). CDR3 in DNA: TGTGCCAGCAGTTTTACCGGGGGTACAGATACGCAGTATTTT. Its protein product is CASSFTGGTDTQYF.

This clone came up many times. The chain links TRBV30 to TRBJ2-6, with D unclear. Between the trimmed V and J ends, which lost 2 bases and 0 bases, there was a span of 5 bases. CDR1 GTSNPN and CDR2 SVGIG come from the germline V gene (reference sequence). The CDR3 totals 14 residues. This chain's CDR3 is CAWSSLSGANVLTF. The CDR3 DNA sequence: TGTGCCTGGAGTTCCCTCTCTGGGGCCAACGTCCTGACTTTC.

This clone turned up a few times. The CDR3 region is CASSVGSGLSTDTQYF. CDR3 coding DNA: TGTGCCAGCAGCGTAGGGTCAGGACTCAGCACAGATACGCAGTATTTT. The chain links TRBV9 to TRBJ2-3; TRBD2 is a possible D gene (5 bases). Trimming pared 0 bases from V and 0 bases from J, leaving 11 bases between. Germline values: CDR1 SGDLS, CDR2 YYNGEE. The CDR3 spans 16 residues. The full variable domain, completed using reference TRBV9 and TRBJ2-3, is DSGVTQTPKHLITATGQRVTLRCSPRSGDLSVYWYQQSLDQGLQFLIQYYNGEERAKGNILERFSAQQFPDLHSELNLSSLELGDSALYFCASSVGSGLSTDTQYFGPGTRLTVL.

Points on this clone: The sample carries other DNA sequences with the same CDR3. The V gene is TRBV7-9, the J gene TRBJ1-1; D is unclear. Germline CDR1 SEHNR, CDR2 FQNEAQ (reference sequence). This CDR3 contains 13 residues. Trimming took 1 base from V and 2 from J, leaving 5 bases between them. Written as DNA, the CDR3 is TGTGCCAGCAGCTTAGAGCCTAACACTGAAGCTTTCTTT. Translating gives CASSLEPNTEAFF.

The chain joins TRBV7-9 to TRBJ2-1; 11 bases align to TRBD2. CDR3 length equals 16 residues. After removal of 5 bases from V and 5 bases from J, the junction contained 8 bases not matched to a gene. The V gene's germline CDR1 is SEHNR and CDR2 FQNEAQ (reference sequence). CDR3 protein: CASSPKGLADNNEQFF. The CDR3 nucleotides read TGTGCCAGCAGCCCGAAGGGACTAGCGGATAACAATGAGCAGTTCTTC. The whole variable domain, remainder taken from reference TRBV7-9 and TRBJ2-1, is DTGVSQNPRHKITKRGQNVTFRCDPISEHNRLYWYRQTLGQGPEFLTYFQNEAQLEKSRLLSDRFSAERPKGSFSTLEIQRTEQGDSAMYLCASSPKGLADNNEQFFGPGTRLTVL.

The rearrangement joins TRBV7-2 to TRBJ2-5, with D perhaps matching TRBD1 or TRBD2 (7 bases each). The CDR3 covers 15 residues. The V gene's germline CDR1 is SGHTA and CDR2 FQGNSA. Trimming took 5 bases from V and 2 from J, leaving 15 bases between them. CDR3 DNA sequence: TGTGCCAGCAGCCCCCGACAGGGACTACAAGAGACCCAGTACTTC. Amino acids: CASSPRQGLQETQYF.

This clone was detected a few times. The chain uses TRBV29-1 and TRBJ2-4; TRBD1 might be the D (6 bases). Trimming left V 5 bases short and J 5 bases short, with 10 bases between. From germline, CDR1 is SQVTM and CDR2 ANQGSEA. There are 12 residues in the CDR3. As DNA, the CDR3 is TGCAGCGTTCATCAGGGGCAAAACATTCAGTACTTC. Encoded protein: CSVHQGQNIQYF.

The chain couples TRBV9 to TRBJ1-1, with no clear D. From germline, CDR1 is SGDLS and CDR2 YYNGEE. With 4 bases removed from V and 0 bases from J, the gap between germline ends came to 10 bases. The CDR3 extends over 14 amino acids. CDR3 in amino acids: CASSLGRLNTEAFF. The CDR3 bases are TGTGCCAGCAGCCTCGGACGGTTGAACACTGAAGCTTTCTTT.

This clone was counted between two and nine times. The genes are TRBV4-1 and TRBJ1-1; 7 bases fit TRBD1. The CDR3 is 15 amino acids. CDR1 and CDR2 from the germline V gene are MGHRA and YSYEKL. J lost 3 bases, V lost 1 base, and 5 bases had no gene match. CDR3 nucleotides: TGCGCCAGCAGCCAAGTGTACAGGGGTCACACTGAAGCTTTCTTT. This gives the protein CASSQVYRGHTEAFF.